The TCR beta chain described here comes from a study of vaccination and CD4 T cells after COVID-19. Background on the study: Controls had a CEFX pool, an HIV-1 Nef pool, or no peptide added.

Treatment: roughly 11-day PBMC culture with coronavirus spike peptide pools or control peptides (ViraFEST assay). In the ViraFEST assay, peptide-pool expansion preceded TCR sequencing of expanded clonotypes. This clonotype is judged large. Its matching antigen is unknown. This CDR3 comprises 16 residues. The V gene lost 6 bases and the J gene lost 4 bases, with 24 bases spanning the gap. Germline assignment: CDR1 DFQATT and CDR2 SNEGSKA (reference sequence). Researchers used the Oncomine TCR Beta short-read assay to sequence DNA from cultured CD4+ T cells. TCRdb passed the PCR reads through MiXCR, listing each CDR3 protein once. The table shows 14,000 to 15,000 distinct CDR3 sequences, with about half occurring only once.

J is TRBJ2-5 and V is TRBV20-1; D tentatively reads TRBD1 or TRBD2 (6 bases each). This receptor was obtained from a human donor with COVID-19. This specimen consisted of cultured CD4+ T cells from blood, obtained after SARS-CoV-2 vaccination. This CDR3 reads CSASRVGGFSGETQYF. The CDR3 DNA reads TGCAGTGCCAGTCGTGTCGGGGGCTTTTCGGGAGAGACCCAGTACTTC.